This paragraph reports one T cell receptor (beta chain). Its target antigen remains unknown. No per-base quality is available; no much larger clone lies one base away. The library was made by the immunoSEQ multiplex PCR assay. The clones in this table, taken by TCRdb from immuneACCESS, are in-frame only. Not every clone is retained; where verified, under half of the shortfall comes from an unresolved V gene, and the cause of the rest is unknown. The table for this sample lists about 51,000 clones; roughly 90% of them were counted only once. Clones ranked in the top ten supply roughly 1.6% of the sample. This sample stems from a study of control samples from healthy donors and cancer patients (dated by TCRdb to about 2020). The germline V gene provides CDR1 MGHRA and CDR2 YSYEKL. V loses 4 bases at its end and J loses 6 bases; junction bases beyond the gene matches: 15. From cysteine to phenylalanine, the CDR3 is 17 amino acids long. The only DNA kept is the CDR3, 51 bases in frame from the first base.

The chain uses TRBV4-1 and TRBJ1-5; 7 bases in between match TRBD1. The sequence was collected from a middle-aged man with colorectal cancer. Sequencing used PBMCs. The CDR3 protein is CASSRLNRGGRGQPQHF. The bases are TGCGCCAGCAGCCGCCTGAATAGAGGGGGCAGGGGTCAGCCCCAGCATTTT.